The rows below give T cell receptor beta chains drawn from one sample of a study of human T cells and chemical hapten exposure. TCRdb reanalysed the RACE reads using MiXCR and keeps one entry per CDR3 protein. This repertoire shows 300,000 to 400,000 distinct CDR3 sequences, approximately 5% found once; its top ten account for just over 2.5%. The sample consisted of whole blood, taken in connection with sensitization to the hapten diphenylcyclopropenone (DPC). The origin of the receptors is a woman in her forties or fifties with alopecia areata. Some clones in this sample may be carry-over from other donors' samples. Each CDR3 is given with its conserved first and last residue. D genes are given only for firm matches. Size values are once, few and many counts, or a class for expanded clones, and some rows have none.

V gene: TRBV5-1; J gene: TRBJ2-1; D gene: TRBD2; clone size: NA; CDR3 protein: CASSPAGLNYNEQFF; CDR3 DNA: TGCGCCAGCAGCCCTGCGGGACTAAATTACAATGAGCAGTTCTTC
V gene: TRBV12-3/TRBV12-4; J gene: TRBJ1-2; D gene: TRBD1; clone size: NA; CDR3 protein: CASSPVTGAANYGYTF; CDR3 DNA: TGTGCCAGCAGTCCGGTTACAGGGGCCGCTAACTATGGCTACACCTTC
V gene: TRBV28; J gene: TRBJ2-7; D gene: NA; clone size: NA; CDR3 protein: CASSFNGGEGQYF; CDR3 DNA: TGTGCCAGCAGTTTTAACGGGGGAGAAGGGCAGTACTTC
V gene: TRBV29-1; J gene: TRBJ2-7; D gene: TRBD2; clone size: NA; CDR3 protein: CSASPWGLAGAYEQYF; CDR3 DNA: TGCAGCGCCAGCCCCTGGGGACTAGCGGGAGCCTACGAGCAGTACTTC
V gene: TRBV12-3/TRBV12-4; J gene: TRBJ2-3; D gene: NA; clone size: many; CDR3 protein: CASSLAATSTDTQYF; CDR3 DNA: TGTGCCAGCAGTTTAGCAGCGACAAGCACAGATACGCAGTATTTT
V gene: TRBV27; J gene: TRBJ2-3; D gene: TRBD2; clone size: many; CDR3 protein: CASSQGLAGVSTQYF; CDR3 DNA: TGTGCCAGCAGTCAAGGACTAGCGGGAGTGAGTACGCAGTATTTT
V gene: TRBV28; J gene: TRBJ2-7; D gene: NA; clone size: NA; CDR3 protein: CASRNRDPYEQYF; CDR3 DNA: TGTGCCAGTCGAAACAGGGACCCCTACGAGCAGTACTTC
V gene: TRBV28; J gene: TRBJ1-1; D gene: NA; clone size: many; CDR3 protein: CASTMVFRDTEAFF; CDR3 DNA: TGTGCCAGCACAATGGTATTCCGGGACACTGAAGCTTTCTTT
V gene: TRBV20-1; J gene: TRBJ2-7; D gene: NA; clone size: many; CDR3 protein: CSATGAYSTYEQYF; CDR3 DNA: TGCAGTGCTACCGGGGCCTATAGCACCTACGAGCAGTACTTC
V gene: TRBV10-3; J gene: TRBJ2-3; D gene: TRBD1; clone size: many; CDR3 protein: CAISDQNRGFGTDTQYF; CDR3 DNA: TGTGCCATCAGTGACCAGAACAGGGGTTTTGGTACAGATACGCAGTATTTT